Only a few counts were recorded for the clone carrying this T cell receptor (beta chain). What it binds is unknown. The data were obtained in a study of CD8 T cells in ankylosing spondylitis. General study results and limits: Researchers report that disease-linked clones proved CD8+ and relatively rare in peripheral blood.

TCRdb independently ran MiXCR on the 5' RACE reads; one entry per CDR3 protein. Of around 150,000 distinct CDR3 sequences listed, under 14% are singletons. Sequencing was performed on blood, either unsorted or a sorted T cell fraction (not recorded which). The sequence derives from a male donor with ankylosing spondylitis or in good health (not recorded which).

CDR3 coding DNA: TGTGCCAGCAGGATATCAGCGGGAGGATCCACCAATGAGCAGTTCTTC. Encoded protein: CASRISAGGSTNEQFF. V gene TRBV12-3 or TRBV12-4 combines with J gene TRBJ2-1; 9 positions agree with TRBD2. The junction had 12 bases not matched to a gene; V was cut back by 6 bases and J by 6 bases. The CDR3 sequence is 16 residues long.